This T cell receptor beta chain was documented in a study of regulatory T cells in long-lasting Graves disease. CDR3-region Arm-PCR and iRepertoire HTBI primers produced the TCR beta libraries. Original handling: From all samples, identification returned 14 TRBJ and approximately 62 TRBV segments. From the multiplex PCR reads, TCRdb called clonotypes with MiXCR, one entry per CDR3 protein. The V and J calls were determined by TCRdb, not by the authors. The table lists some 240,000 distinct CDR3 sequences, roughly 19% of them singletons. This clonotype appeared many times. This CDR3 has 16 residues. V gave up 0 bases and J gave up 7 bases, with 13 bases separating them. CDR1 and CDR2 (germline): LNHNV, YYDKDF (reference sequence). Described time point: newly diagnosed GD, antithyroid drugs for less than 3 months. Following extraction of RNA from PBMCs, that RNA was used to make the TCR library. These sequences were also reported in another study, on T cells in Graves' hyperthyroidism and ophthalmopathy.

The sequence was collected from a woman aged 25 to 39 with Graves disease. The gene calls are TRBV15 and TRBJ1-6, with D maybe TRBD1 (5 bases). The specimen comprised peripheral blood mononuclear cells (PBMCs), sampled at new diagnosis, from a patient treated with antithyroid drugs. CDR3 DNA sequence: TGTGCCACCAGCAGAGATCTTGGCAGGGACAATTCACCCCTCCACTTT. As protein: CATSRDLGRDNSPLHF.